This T cell receptor beta chain emerged from a study of cytomegalovirus exposure and HLA in healthy donors. Samples came from healthy bone marrow donors. The PCR ran on 60 Vbeta and 13 Jbeta primers. In the original workflow: Unique TCR beta chains totaled 80 million to 100 million in a later count, with roughly 11 million of them shared. TCRdb's table, derived via immunoSEQ multiplex PCR, lists solely in-frame clones and lacks some. That table supplies the V and J calls and clone size; D and trimming were determined from the DNA. The sample carries 160,000 or so clones, roughly 85% recorded once. Study conclusions and caveats: Apparent HLA restriction characterized most CMV-associated TCR beta chains in a later analysis.

The CDR3 length is 15 residues. Germline V gene lookup returns CDR1 SGHNT and CDR2 YYREEE (reference sequence). Trimming removed 0 bases at V and 0 bases at J, with 7 bases between. Regarding this clone: Antigen specificity is unknown.

The sequenced sample consisted of PBMCs. The chain combines TRBV5-4 with TRBJ2-1; no clear D gene. The source is a man younger than 45 in good health and CMV-seronegative. The CDR3 is CASSLGRSSYNEQFF. CDR3 bases: TGTGCCAGCAGCTTGGGACGGAGCTCCTACAATGAGCAGTTCTTC.